Listed below are T cell receptor beta chains from one sample, sequenced in a study of OX40 agonist ivuxolimab in advanced cancers. Sequenced by immunoSEQ multiplex PCR; TCRdb stores in-frame clones only, minus some. The table has some 72,000 clones, approximately 90% seen once; the top ten hold around 10%. This sample comprised CD4+ or CD8+ T cells sorted from blood, obtained in a trial of the OX40 agonist ivuxolimab. Every receptor here comes from an adult with an advanced solid tumor such as melanoma, head and neck, liver or kidney cancer. Each CDR3 is given with its conserved first and last residue. Each record gives: J gene, D gene, clone size, V gene, CDR3 protein, CDR3 DNA. D genes are given only for firm matches. Size tells how often a clone was seen (once, few, many) or the class of an expanded clone, and some rows leave it out.

j_gene: TRBJ2-3
d_gene: .
abundance: .
v_gene: TRBV27
CDR3aa: CASSVQWSTDTQYF
CDR3nt: TGTGCCAGCAGTGTACAATGGAGCACAGATACGCAGTATTTT

j_gene: TRBJ2-1
d_gene: TRBD1
abundance: .
v_gene: TRBV6-5
CDR3aa: CASSGQGRVYNEQFF
CDR3nt: TGTGCCAGCAGCGGACAGGGGAGGGTCTACAATGAGCAGTTCTTC

j_gene: TRBJ1-3
d_gene: .
abundance: .
v_gene: TRBV25-1
CDR3aa: CASSELETEAGNTIYF
CDR3nt: TGTGCCAGCAGTGAATTGGAGACAGAGGCTGGAAACACCATATATTTT

j_gene: TRBJ1-2
d_gene: .
abundance: .
v_gene: TRBV30
CDR3aa: CACPGLGVQSYGYTF
CDR3nt: TGTGCCTGTCCCGGCCTCGGGGTACAGTCTTATGGCTACACCTTC

j_gene: TRBJ1-6
d_gene: TRBD1
abundance: once
v_gene: TRBV13
CDR3aa: CASSGTGRPLHF
CDR3nt: TGTGCCAGCAGCGGGACAGGGCGACCCCTCCACTTT

j_gene: TRBJ2-1
d_gene: .
abundance: .
v_gene: TRBV27
CDR3aa: CASRGAGQKYNEQFF
CDR3nt: TGTGCCAGCAGAGGGGCGGGACAGAAATACAATGAGCAGTTCTTC

j_gene: TRBJ2-7
d_gene: .
abundance: .
v_gene: TRBV2
CDR3aa: CASSAPPGAYEQYF
CDR3nt: TGTGCCAGCAGCGCCCCGCCAGGGGCCTACGAGCAGTACTTC

j_gene: TRBJ2-2
d_gene: .
abundance: .
v_gene: TRBV9
CDR3aa: CASSVAGGGDTGELFF
CDR3nt: TGTGCCAGCAGCGTAGCCGGAGGGGGCGACACCGGGGAGCTGTTTTTT

j_gene: TRBJ1-6
d_gene: .
abundance: .
v_gene: TRBV14
CDR3aa: CASSQHLGYRNSPLHF
CDR3nt: TGTGCCAGCAGCCAACACCTGGGTTACCGCAATTCACCCCTCCACTTT

j_gene: TRBJ1-3
d_gene: TRBD1
abundance: .
v_gene: TRBV9
CDR3aa: CASSVEQGAGNTIYF
CDR3nt: TGTGCCAGCAGCGTAGAACAGGGGGCTGGAAACACCATATATTTT

j_gene: TRBJ1-1
d_gene: .
abundance: .
v_gene: TRBV9
CDR3aa: CASSPSGRGTEAFF
CDR3nt: TGTGCCAGCAGCCCTTCGGGGAGGGGCACTGAAGCTTTCTTT

j_gene: TRBJ2-3
d_gene: TRBD2
abundance: .
v_gene: TRBV13
CDR3aa: CASGTSGGVLTDTQYF
CDR3nt: TGTGCCAGCGGGACTAGCGGGGGGGTGCTCACAGATACGCAGTATTTT

j_gene: TRBJ2-1
d_gene: TRBD2
abundance: few
v_gene: TRBV19
CDR3aa: CASSIGTSGYNEQFF
CDR3nt: TGTGCCAGTAGTATAGGCACTAGCGGTTACAATGAGCAGTTCTTC

j_gene: TRBJ2-2
d_gene: .
abundance: .
v_gene: TRBV4-1
CDR3aa: CASSQETTTGELFF
CDR3nt: TGCGCCAGCAGCCAAGAGACTACCACCGGGGAGCTGTTTTTT

j_gene: TRBJ2-7
d_gene: .
abundance: .
v_gene: TRBV13
CDR3aa: CASSLAGYEQYF
CDR3nt: TGTGCCAGCAGCTTGGCGGGCTACGAGCAGTACTTC

j_gene: TRBJ2-3
d_gene: TRBD1
abundance: .
v_gene: TRBV5-4
CDR3aa: CASSWGQSTSTDTQYF
CDR3nt: TGTGCCAGCAGCTGGGGACAGTCTACTAGCACAGATACGCAGTATTTT

j_gene: TRBJ2-7
d_gene: TRBD1
abundance: .
v_gene: TRBV19
CDR3aa: CASSPRDRIRNEQYF
CDR3nt: TGTGCCAGTAGTCCCCGGGACAGGATAAGAAACGAGCAGTACTTC

j_gene: TRBJ2-2
d_gene: .
abundance: .
v_gene: TRBV9
CDR3aa: CASRKGGTSAGELFF
CDR3nt: TGTGCCAGCAGGAAGGGGGGGACCTCAGCCGGGGAGCTGTTTTTT

j_gene: TRBJ2-1
d_gene: .
abundance: .
v_gene: TRBV7-6
CDR3aa: CASSLVHGESYNEQFF
CDR3nt: TGTGCCAGCAGCTTAGTCCACGGGGAAAGCTACAATGAGCAGTTCTTC

j_gene: TRBJ2-5
d_gene: TRBD1
abundance: .
v_gene: TRBV6-6
CDR3aa: CASSTGAEETQYF
CDR3nt: TGTGCCAGCAGTACAGGGGCAGAAGAGACCCAGTACTTC

j_gene: TRBJ2-3
d_gene: TRBD2
abundance: .
v_gene: TRBV29-1
CDR3aa: CSVAPLAGGTDTQYF
CDR3nt: TGCAGCGTCGCGCCTCTTGCGGGGGGCACAGATACGCAGTATTTT

j_gene: TRBJ2-1
d_gene: TRBD1
abundance: .
v_gene: TRBV7-8
CDR3aa: CASSYRGNEQFF
CDR3nt: TGTGCCAGCAGTTACAGGGGGAATGAGCAGTTCTTC

j_gene: TRBJ1-1
d_gene: TRBD1
abundance: .
v_gene: TRBV14
CDR3aa: CASMPLQGLNTEAFF
CDR3nt: TGTGCCAGCATGCCCCTACAGGGGTTGAACACTGAAGCTTTCTTT

j_gene: TRBJ1-1
d_gene: .
abundance: .
v_gene: TRBV2
CDR3aa: CVVAREVNTEAFF
CDR3nt: TGTGTTGTCGCGAGGGAAGTCAACACTGAAGCTTTCTTT

j_gene: TRBJ2-1
d_gene: TRBD1
abundance: .
v_gene: TRBV5-4
CDR3aa: CASTPGPGGGNEQFF
CDR3nt: TGTGCCAGCACCCCTGGGCCAGGGGGTGGCAATGAGCAGTTCTTC

j_gene: TRBJ1-2
d_gene: .
abundance: .
v_gene: TRBV7-2
CDR3aa: CASSLGGERTGYTF
CDR3nt: TGTGCCAGCAGCCTCGGAGGGGAGCGCACCGGCTACACCTTC

j_gene: TRBJ2-2
d_gene: TRBD2
abundance: .
v_gene: TRBV14
CDR3aa: CASSQGLAGPTGELFF
CDR3nt: TGTGCCAGCAGCCAGGGACTAGCGGGGCCCACCGGGGAGCTGTTTTTT

j_gene: TRBJ2-4
d_gene: .
abundance: once
v_gene: TRBV6-1
CDR3aa: CASSEVVWETKNIQYF
CDR3nt: TGTGCCAGCAGTGAAGTCGTCTGGGAGACCAAAAACATTCAGTACTTC

j_gene: TRBJ2-5
d_gene: .
abundance: .
v_gene: TRBV29-1
CDR3aa: CSAVGETQYF
CDR3nt: TGCAGCGCGGTGGGAGAGACCCAGTACTTC

j_gene: TRBJ2-5
d_gene: .
abundance: .
v_gene: TRBV9
CDR3aa: CASSVTGVGETQYF
CDR3nt: TGTGCCAGCAGCGTAACGGGAGTGGGGGAGACCCAGTACTTC

j_gene: TRBJ2-3
d_gene: .
abundance: .
v_gene: TRBV5-4
CDR3aa: CASSLPATTDTQYF
CDR3nt: TGTGCCAGCAGCTTGCCGGCCACCACAGATACGCAGTATTTT

j_gene: TRBJ2-7
d_gene: TRBD1
abundance: once
v_gene: TRBV5-1
CDR3aa: CASSLASGTEPNYEQYF
CDR3nt: TGCGCCAGCAGCTTGGCCTCTGGGACAGAACCGAACTACGAGCAGTACTTC

j_gene: TRBJ2-3
d_gene: TRBD2
abundance: .
v_gene: TRBV9
CDR3aa: CASSVEAGGQGTQYF
CDR3nt: TGTGCCAGCAGCGTAGAAGCGGGGGGGCAGGGGACGCAGTATTTT

j_gene: TRBJ2-7
d_gene: TRBD2
abundance: .
v_gene: TRBV13
CDR3aa: CASSRRGVGSVSYEQYF
CDR3nt: TGTGCCAGCAGCCGTCGGGGGGTAGGGTCTGTCTCCTACGAGCAGTACTTC

j_gene: TRBJ1-2
d_gene: TRBD1
abundance: .
v_gene: TRBV15
CDR3aa: CATSSSPGQGDNYGYTF
CDR3nt: TGTGCCACCAGCTCCTCTCCGGGACAGGGGGACAACTATGGCTACACCTTC

j_gene: TRBJ2-1
d_gene: .
abundance: .
v_gene: TRBV6-5
CDR3aa: CASSYPAEDEQFF
CDR3nt: TGTGCCAGCAGTTACCCCGCTGAGGATGAGCAGTTCTTC

j_gene: TRBJ2-7
d_gene: TRBD1
abundance: once
v_gene: TRBV19
CDR3aa: CASSPSGTGTGAYEQYF
CDR3nt: TGTGCCAGTAGCCCAAGCGGAACCGGGACAGGAGCCTACGAGCAGTACTTC

j_gene: TRBJ2-6
d_gene: TRBD1
abundance: .
v_gene: TRBV18
CDR3aa: CASSPTGAAGANVLTF
CDR3nt: TGTGCCAGCTCACCAACAGGGGCAGCTGGGGCCAACGTCCTGACTTTC

j_gene: TRBJ2-2
d_gene: .
abundance: once
v_gene: TRBV5-1
CDR3aa: CASSKGQNTGELFF
CDR3nt: TGCGCCAGCAGCAAGGGACAGAACACCGGGGAGCTGTTTTTT

j_gene: TRBJ2-7
d_gene: .
abundance: once
v_gene: TRBV19
CDR3aa: CASRRGSYEQYF
CDR3nt: TGTGCCAGTAGGAGGGGCTCCTACGAGCAGTACTTC

j_gene: TRBJ2-1
d_gene: TRBD2
abundance: .
v_gene: TRBV11-3
CDR3aa: CASSTRGTNTYNEQFF
CDR3nt: TGTGCCAGCAGCACCCGCGGGACTAACACTTACAATGAGCAGTTCTTC

j_gene: TRBJ2-1
d_gene: TRBD2
abundance: .
v_gene: TRBV4-1
CDR3aa: CASSHWTSGDEQFF
CDR3nt: TGCGCCAGCAGCCATTGGACTAGCGGGGATGAGCAGTTCTTC

j_gene: TRBJ2-7
d_gene: .
abundance: .
v_gene: TRBV29-1
CDR3aa: CSVERGTGSEQYF
CDR3nt: TGCAGCGTTGAGAGGGGCACAGGTTCCGAGCAGTACTTC

j_gene: TRBJ2-7
d_gene: .
abundance: .
v_gene: TRBV7-6
CDR3aa: CASSAGSGYEQYF
CDR3nt: TGTGCCAGCAGCGCCGGCTCGGGGTACGAGCAGTACTTC

j_gene: TRBJ2-2
d_gene: .
abundance: .
v_gene: TRBV5-4
CDR3aa: CASSLGQMELFF
CDR3nt: TGTGCCAGCAGCTTGGGACAGATGGAGCTGTTTTTT

j_gene: TRBJ2-7
d_gene: TRBD1
abundance: .
v_gene: TRBV6-5
CDR3aa: CASSYRQGVGEQYF
CDR3nt: TGTGCCAGCAGTTATAGGCAGGGGGTAGGCGAGCAGTACTTC

j_gene: TRBJ1-1
d_gene: TRBD1
abundance: .
v_gene: TRBV6-5
CDR3aa: CASNPQGGWTEAFF
CDR3nt: TGTGCCAGCAATCCCCAGGGGGGCTGGACTGAAGCTTTCTTT

j_gene: TRBJ1-4
d_gene: .
abundance: .
v_gene: TRBV9
CDR3aa: CASSVEVQVNEKLFF
CDR3nt: TGTGCCAGCAGCGTAGAGGTGCAGGTTAATGAAAAACTGTTTTTT

j_gene: TRBJ1-2
d_gene: .
abundance: .
v_gene: TRBV6-5
CDR3aa: CASSYSEGPYGYTF
CDR3nt: TGTGCCAGCAGTTACTCAGAGGGTCCGTATGGCTACACCTTC

j_gene: TRBJ1-2
d_gene: .
abundance: .
v_gene: TRBV7-9
CDR3aa: CASSLGSGANYGYTF
CDR3nt: TGTGCCAGCAGCTTAGGTTCCGGGGCTAACTATGGCTACACCTTC

j_gene: TRBJ2-7
d_gene: .
abundance: .
v_gene: TRBV11-2
CDR3aa: CASSLDTGREQYF
CDR3nt: TGTGCCAGCAGCTTAGATACAGGGCGCGAGCAGTACTTC

j_gene: TRBJ1-2
d_gene: .
abundance: .
v_gene: TRBV5-1
CDR3aa: CASSLPGDGYTF
CDR3nt: TGCGCCAGCAGCTTGCCCGGGGATGGCTACACCTTC

j_gene: TRBJ1-2
d_gene: .
abundance: .
v_gene: TRBV2
CDR3aa: CASSEAGTGYGYTF
CDR3nt: TGTGCCAGCAGTGAGGCAGGGACGGGCTATGGCTACACCTTC

j_gene: TRBJ2-7
d_gene: .
abundance: .
v_gene: TRBV2
CDR3aa: CASSEGSGRSYEQYF
CDR3nt: TGTGCCAGCAGTGAAGGCTCGGGCAGATCCTACGAGCAGTACTTC